This entry describes one T cell receptor beta chain. The target of this receptor is not known. No base quality values were provided; no much bigger clone lies one nucleotide off. This specimen belongs to a study of beta chain features in type 1 diabetes (dated by TCRdb to 2017 to 2018). Study-level background: Mean age, gender distribution, total cell number and subset yield were not different between patients and healthy donors. Across all samples, some 110,000,000 sorted cells were examined, and cell number per subset correlated strongly with RNA yield. In the study, recently diagnosed type 1 diabetes patients and matched healthy donors were compared on the TCRB repertoires of their sorted circulating CD4+ T cell subsets. Whereas all 30 or so donors provided naive and central memory subsets, regulatory and stem cell-like memory subsets were isolated from just 8 patients and roughly eight healthy donors. The paper's findings and limits, for the study overall: At VDJ recombination sites, type 1 diabetes patients had fewer insertions and more deleted nucleotides, which implies abnormalities in thymic rearrangement. The naive, central memory and regulatory TCRB repertoires appeared to resemble one another more closely among patients than among healthy donors. Shorter templates might be favored by PCR, yet because patient and control samples were amplified and corrected together, any such skew would affect both groups equally. Sequencing cDNA rather than genomic DNA could over-represent highly expressing activated cells, although activation and CD3 levels did not differ between groups. In all four CD4+ subsets, TCRB CDR3 length was moderately but significantly shorter in type 1 diabetes patients. Because small numbers of individuals were included in the HLA sub-analyses, any influence of HLA type on TCRB rearrangement was left unresolved.

A single peripheral blood draw of about 120 mL on average was collected from each donor into heparinised tubes. Naive, central memory, regulatory and stem cell-like memory CD4+ T cells were sorted on a BD FACSAria II using a panel including CD45RO, CCR7, CD25, CD127, CD95 and CD27. Purity was above 95% for every sorted population. PBMCs were isolated right away by Lymphoprep density gradient centrifugation and were stained directly, without culture. So that batch effects would be minimized, each experiment stained and sorted samples in pairs, pairing one healthy donor with one patient. The entire isolated RNA was reverse transcribed using the High Capacity cDNA Reverse Transcription Kit, and thus expressed TCRB transcripts were sequenced. Naive, central memory and regulatory T cell samples underwent deep immunoSEQ sequencing, averaging about 3.57 million total reads per sample. Sorted cells were lysed in RLT buffer, and RNA was extracted using DNase-treated RNeasy Micro or Mini kits according to cell number. Each cell subset was processed separately to prevent cross-contamination, with patient and healthy donor samples processed together. The immunoSEQ multiplex PCR was used to amplify TCRB sequences from cDNA, yielding 87-bp fragments that span the CDR3 region. The amplicons were sequenced using the Illumina HiSeq platform. The published analysis was carried out like this. Synthetic template baselines were used to correct PCR bias computationally, reads within Hamming distance 2 were collapsed together, and singletons that could not be merged were discarded. By aligning reads against IMGT, V, D and J genes, CDR3 length, and insertions or deletions at six rearrangement sites were assigned. Clonotype counts were normalized to sorted cell number within each subset before computing true diversity and Gini coefficients with the tcR R package. Repertoire sharing was quantified using the overlap coefficient calculated on TCRB nucleotide sequences. Entries here come from immuneACCESS through TCRdb and include only in-frame sequences with V and J called. Some clones fail to appear in such tables; in the studies checked, an unresolved V gene covers under half of the shortfall, and the cause of the remainder is unknown. That table furnishes V, J and clone size, whereas the DNA furnished D and trimming. The sample includes more than 300,000 clones, with roughly 8% observed a single time. Less than 0.45% of the sample comes from the top ten.

The clonotype was recovered from a woman aged 18-29 years in good health. Sequenced sample: central memory CD4+ T cells from blood.

At the DNA level, the sequence is TGTGCCAGCAGTTCACAGGGGGCCGCCGCCTACGAGCAGTACTTC. Protein translation: CASSSQGAAAYEQYF. Recombination joined TRBV6-5 with TRBJ2-7, with 9 bases aligning to TRBD1. The germline V gene gives CDR1 as MNHEY and CDR2 as SVGAGI. Including cysteine and phenylalanine, the CDR3 has 15 amino acids. The CDR3 DNA has 45 bases and is translated from base 1. V ends up 4 bases short and J 2 bases short, with an unmatched junction base count of 6.